The clone carrying this TCR beta chain was picked up a small number of times. Its antigen is as yet unknown. TCRdb redid the calling of the reads with MiXCR, one entry per CDR3 protein. This table has hundreds of thousands of distinct CDR3 sequences, around 30% appearing once. This CDR3 comprises 17 residues. Trimming shortened V by 6 bases and J by 2 bases, and 20 bases separated the two germline ends. Germline V gene sequence: CDR1 SGHAT, CDR2 FQNNGV. This sample was included in a study of T cell repertoires in cytomegalovirus infection. The study's findings and limits: Identification of carriers of CMV plus the relevant HLA was performed using cumulative public TCR beta family frequency.

This receptor was obtained from a human donor in good health (CMV status not recorded). Some clones in this sample may be carry-over from other donors' samples. The chain links TRBV11-2 to TRBJ2-1; possible D gene TRBD2, 7 bases. The sample was cultured PBMCs, taken from culture after CMV antigen stimulation. This CDR3 reads CASRGGGLADAYNEQFF. CDR3 in DNA: TGTGCCAGCAGGGGTGGGGGGCTAGCGGATGCCTACAATGAGCAGTTCTTC.